The T cell receptor beta chain described here comes from a study of blood T cell repertoires in COVID-19. Study at large: PBMCs, B-cell-depleted T cells, or T cells were the source of the cDNA or gDNA that made up the material.

Germline V gene lookup returns CDR1 KGHSH and CDR2 LQKENI. V lost 2 bases and J 0 bases, leaving 4 bases between the germline ends. This CDR3 has 13 residues. Methods used by the authors: Cell counts per sample came from amplifying reference gene primers. Data came from immunoSEQ multiplex PCR; TCRdb stores just in-frame clones and leaves some out. The V and J calls and clone size come from that table; D and trimming were worked out from the DNA. The sample lists about 80,000 clones, approximately 80% seen once, with around 12% in the top ten. This clone has a handful of counts. This chain links TRBV18 with TRBJ1-1; no reliable D call. The TCR sequence derives from an elderly man with acute or convalescent COVID-19. The sequenced sample was peripheral blood. The CDR3 sequence is CASSPALNTEAFF. The CDR3 DNA reads TGTGCCAGCTCACCAGCGTTGAACACTGAAGCTTTCTTT.